These T cell receptor beta chains were read from a single sample in a study of CXCR3-negative and CXCR3-positive naive CD8 T cells. TCRdb reprocessed the 5' RACE reads, keeping one entry per CDR3 protein, no DNA. In total, the table holds about 98,000 distinct CDR3 sequences. Sequencing was carried out using naive CXCR3+ CD8+ T cells from blood. The receptor source for this set is a human donor in good health. Some clones in this sample may be carry-over from other donors' samples. The CDR3 runs from the conserved cysteine through the conserved F or W.

V gene	J gene	CDR3 protein
TRBV12-3/TRBV12-4	TRBJ2-7	CASSPEVKEIYEQYF
TRBV2	TRBJ2-3	CASSESGLATDTQYF
TRBV7-9	TRBJ1-1	CASSPGRPEESFF
TRBV4-1	TRBJ2-7	CASSQRDTPTYEQYF
TRBV11-2	TRBJ2-1	CASSLLPNEQFF
TRBV20-1	TRBJ2-2	CSARLGPRGELFF
TRBV4-2	TRBJ2-7	CASRPGSGGYEQYF
TRBV7-8	TRBJ2-7	CASIPDIRSSYEQYF
TRBV11-2	TRBJ1-2	CASTNAGDGYTF
TRBV5-6	TRBJ1-1	CATETGGGAMNTEAFF
TRBV6-2/TRBV6-3	TRBJ2-1	CASGRVHNEQFF
TRBV12-3/TRBV12-4	TRBJ2-3	CTSTSRVGTDTQYF
TRBV25-1	TRBJ2-3	CASSRWEFDTDTQYF
TRBV20-1	TRBJ1-5	CSARDFGGGQPQHF
TRBV11-2	TRBJ2-7	CASTYPASGSEEQYF
TRBV28	TRBJ2-1	CASSLGDSHNEQFF
TRBV5-1	TRBJ1-5	CASSLGGLGQPQHF
TRBV19	TRBJ2-2	CASSILSGSAGELFF
TRBV5-1	TRBJ2-1	CASSPKRGSGNEQFF
TRBV14	TRBJ2-7	CASSSYYEQYF
TRBV29-1	TRBJ2-1	CSVDYSHNEQFF
TRBV6-1	TRBJ2-7	CASFPGVSYEQYF